This T cell receptor beta chain originates from a study of blood T cells in healthy people across ages. Overall study context: Capture via template switching afforded approximately one barcoded beta molecule per two T cells.

Combining a sample-barcoded 5' primer with a J-beta primer mix, a second PCR ran for about 6 to 11 cycles. A single record per CDR3 protein comes from TCRdb applying MiXCR to the 5' RACE reads. The sample includes roughly 500,000 distinct CDR3 sequences, more than 20% seen only once; the top ten take around 10%. V lost 5 bases and J 4 bases, leaving 12 bases between the germline ends. This CDR3 has 14 amino acids. This clonotype has only a few counts. These same records also appear under a second study, on T cells of mothers and their children.

Sample: blood. The clonotype comes from a boy aged 10-17 years in good health. The rearrangement uses TRBV12-3 or TRBV12-4 and TRBJ1-5, with a possible D match to TRBD1 (6 bases). The chain's CDR3 is CASSDPTGNQPQHF. CDR3 nucleotide sequence: TGTGCCAGCAGTGATCCGACAGGTAATCAGCCCCAGCATTTT.